One and the same sample provided the 24 T cell receptor beta chains below, sequenced in a study of CD4 T cells in relation to SARS-CoV-2 and coronaviruses. Repertoires were generated with immunoSEQ multiplex PCR, while TCRdb's copy carries only in-frame clones and drops some. The data contain 20,000 to 25,000 clones, about 73% of them singletons. Antigens for these TCRs are unknown. Before the COVID-19 pandemic, during about 2011-2018, CD4+ T cells were taken from unexposed donors. The cells were cultured for roughly 11 days before CD4+ T cells were isolated. The sequenced sample consisted of CD4+ T cells from PBMCs, cultured in vitro. The source is a human donor in good health.

This clone came up a few times. The chain employs TRBV9 and TRBJ2-2, with D perhaps matching TRBD2 (6 bases). Germline-derived CDR1 and CDR2 are SGDLS and YYNGEE. This CDR3 spans 16 amino acids. The V and J ends lost 0 bases and 6 bases respectively, with 15 bases between them. CDR3 in DNA: TGTGCCAGCAGCGTAGAGGGGTCCCGCGGGGCCGGGGAGCTGTTTTTT. This gives the protein CASSVEGSRGAGELFF.

This rearrangement joins TRBV9 to TRBJ2-2; D perhaps matches TRBD1 (6 bases). Germline values: CDR1 SGDLS, CDR2 YYNGEE. Trimming took 3 bases from V and 3 from J, leaving 9 bases between them. This CDR3 is 14 amino acids long. CDR3 sequence reads: CASSGGQYTGELFF. CDR3 nucleotides: TGTGCCAGCAGCGGCGGACAGTACACCGGGGAGCTGTTTTTT.

This sequence joins TRBV9 and TRBJ2-3; D is ambiguous. CDR3 length: 14 residues. V was cut by 6 bases and J by 3 bases, with 14 bases left in between. Germline assignment: CDR1 SGDLS and CDR2 YYNGEE. CDR3 in DNA: TGTGCCAGCACCCCCTCCCCAAGGACAGATACGCAGTATTTT. Encoded protein: CASTPSPRTDTQYF.

The chain links TRBV6-6 to TRBJ2-7; D is possibly TRBD1 (6 bases). The CDR3 runs 15 residues. Germline assignment: CDR1 MNHNY and CDR2 SVGAGI (reference sequence). Trimming left V 6 bases short and J 0 bases short, with 15 bases between. CDR3: CASRAGQRSSYEQYF. The CDR3 DNA follows: TGTGCCAGCAGGGCCGGACAGAGGAGCTCCTACGAGCAGTACTTC.

The chain couples TRBV9 to TRBJ1-2; 8 bases align to TRBD1. CDR1 and CDR2 (germline): SGDLS, YYNGEE. The trim removed 3 bases at V and 4 bases at J, leaving 11 bases unmatched. There are 16 residues in the CDR3. CDR3 bases: TGTGCCAGCAGCGCGGGGGGGGCAGGGGGCGCCTATGGCTACACCTTC. It is translated as CASSAGGAGGAYGYTF.

The chain is built from TRBV5-6 and TRBJ2-1; 10 nucleotides line up with TRBD2. There are 14 residues in the CDR3. J was trimmed by 7 bases and V by 6 bases; bases with no gene match: 7. Germline V gives CDR1 SGHDT, CDR2 YYEEEE. The CDR3 protein is CASKRLAGRNEQFF. For the CDR3, the DNA is TGTGCCAGCAAAAGACTAGCGGGTAGGAATGAGCAGTTCTTC.

In its sample, this clone was seen a few times. V is TRBV11-2 and J is TRBJ2-5; D is possibly TRBD2 (6 bases). The germline V and J ends were trimmed by 4 bases and 5 bases, with 17 bases remaining between them. Germline assignment: CDR1 SGHAT and CDR2 FQNNGV. CDR3 length: 15 residues. CDR3 sequence: CASSSGLLKRETQYF. CDR3 sequence (DNA): TGTGCCAGCAGCTCGGGACTTCTAAAAAGGGAGACCCAGTACTTC. Full variable domain (missing parts from reference TRBV11-2 and TRBJ2-5): EAGVAQSPRYKIIEKRQSVAFWCNPISGHATLYWYQQILGQGPKLLIQFQNNGVVDDSQLPKDRFSAERLKGVDSTLKIQPAKLEDSAVYLCASSSGLLKRETQYFGPGTRLLVL.

The chain employs TRBV12-3 or TRBV12-4 and TRBJ2-5; no clear D gene. This CDR3 has 12 residues. V was shortened by 1 base and J by 4 bases, with 4 bases between the two germline ends. The CDR3 protein is CASSLGVETQYF. The CDR3 DNA is TGTGCCAGCAGTTTAGGGGTAGAGACCCAGTACTTC.

With regard to this clone: Compared with germline, one end of the junction differs, possibly owing to a read error. This chain connects TRBV7-7 to TRBJ1-5, with a weak D call TRBD1 (5 bases). Germline CDR1 reads SSHAT; CDR2 reads FNYEAQ (reference sequence). The CDR3 runs 13 residues. The CDR3 spells CASSRDLNQPQHF. In DNA, the CDR3 is TGTGCTAGCAGCCGGGACCTTAATCAGCCCCAGCATTTT. Looking up the rest from reference TRBV7-7 and TRBJ1-5 gives the full variable domain: GAGVSQSPRYKVTKRGQDVTLRCDPISSHATLYWYQQALGQGPEFLTYFNYEAQPDKSGLPSDRFSAERPEGSISTLTIQRTEQRDSAMYRCASSRDLNQPQHFGDGTRLSIL.

The chain employs TRBV7-9 and TRBJ2-1; 12 bases match TRBD2. Trimming at V came to 7 bases and at J to 8 bases, leaving 12 bases not matched to a gene. CDR1 is SEHNR and CDR2 is FQNEAQ in the germline V gene (reference sequence). The CDR3 contains 16 residues. CDR3 in DNA: TGTGCCAGCAAGGCTAGCGGGGGGGCGAATACCTATGAGCAGTTCTTC. Its protein product is CASKASGGANTYEQFF.

This clone was counted a few times. A read error may produce the germline difference seen at one junction end. The rearrangement links TRBV11-2 to TRBJ2-7; D gene uncertain. CDR1 and CDR2 from the germline V gene are SGHAT and FQNNGV. The CDR3 totals 14 residues. The CDR3 DNA is TGTGCCAGCAGCCTAGAGAGGTTTTCCTACGAGCAGTACTTC. This encodes CASSLERFSYEQYF.

The chain employs TRBV3-1 (or the pseudogene TRBV3-2) and TRBJ2-1, with 10 bases matching TRBD2. The CDR3 consists of 17 residues. After removal of 2 bases from V and 0 bases from J, the junction contained 4 bases not matched to a gene. In germline, CDR1 is LGHDT, CDR2 YNNKEL (reference sequence). The CDR3 coding sequence is TGTGCCAGCAGCCAAATCGGACTAGCGGTCTCCTACAATGAGCAGTTCTTC. This translates into CASSQIGLAVSYNEQFF.

The rearrangement links TRBV7-9 to TRBJ2-7; D unclear. From germline, CDR1 is SEHNR and CDR2 FQNEAQ (reference sequence). CDR3 size: 12 residues. Trimming removed 5 bases at V and 6 bases at J, with 11 bases between. CDR3 coding DNA: TGTGCCAGCAGCCCTGCAACCGGCGAGCAGTACTTC. This codes for CASSPATGEQYF.

This clone appeared a few times. The chain links TRBV19 to TRBJ2-5, with 12 nucleotides matching TRBD2. CDR1 and CDR2 from the germline V gene are LNHDA and SQIVND (reference sequence). This CDR3 spans 15 amino acids. J lost 7 bases, V lost 5 bases, and 8 bases had no gene match. The CDR3 coding sequence is TGTGCCAGTAGTGTGACTAGCGGGAGTTGGGTGACCCAGTACTTC. Translated: CASSVTSGSWVTQYF.

The CDR3 DNA reads as TGTGCCACCAGTGATTCGGTCACCGGGGAGCTGTTTTTT. Its protein product is CATSDSVTGELFF. The V and J genes are TRBV24-1 and TRBJ2-2; unclear D gene. Germline V gives CDR1 KGHDR, CDR2 SFDVKD. The germline V and J ends were trimmed by 2 bases and 4 bases, with 4 bases remaining between them. This CDR3 has 13 amino acids.

This rearrangement joins TRBV11-1 to TRBJ2-1, with TRBD2 identical over 7 bases. The trim removed 3 bases at V and 8 bases at J, leaving 7 bases unmatched. The CDR3 totals 14 residues. CDR1 is SGHAT, CDR2 FQDESV, per germline (reference sequence). CDR3 in amino acids: CASSFQTSRDEQFF. The CDR3 region has the DNA TGTGCCAGCAGCTTCCAGACTAGCCGCGATGAGCAGTTCTTC.

The chain links TRBV19 to TRBJ2-2, with no clear D. CDR1 is LNHDA and CDR2 is SQIVND in the germline V gene (reference sequence). The CDR3 has 14 amino acids. V was cut by 6 bases and J by 1 base, with 9 bases left in between. DNA of the CDR3: TGTGCCAGTAGCAGAACTGGGAACACCGGGGAGCTGTTTTTT. Protein sequence: CASSRTGNTGELFF.

This chain connects TRBV28 to TRBJ1-3, with unresolved D. The ends were cut back, 8 bases at V and 7 bases at J, with 12 bases in the middle. The CDR3 totals 12 residues. Germline CDR1 reads MDHEN; CDR2 reads SYDVKM. Here the CDR3 reads CASFAVSNTIYF. Here the CDR3 DNA reads TGTGCCAGCTTCGCGGTGTCTAACACCATATATTTT.

The chain has TRBV11-2 and TRBJ1-2, with D hard to call. Trimming stripped 7 bases from V and 8 bases from J, with 17 bases between. The CDR3 extends over 13 amino acids. Looked up from germline, CDR1 is SGHAT and CDR2 is FQNNGV. CDR3 residues: CASTGPRVRGYTF. The CDR3 region has the DNA TGTGCCAGCACGGGCCCTCGGGTCCGGGGCTACACCTTC.

The chain has TRBV5-8 and TRBJ2-7; 8 nucleotides align to TRBD2. Germline CDR1 reads SGHTS; CDR2 reads YDEGEE. Trimming at V came to 4 bases and at J to 5 bases, leaving 23 bases not matched to a gene. The CDR3 extends over 19 amino acids. CDR3 DNA: TGTGCCAGCAGCCGGGCCCACTGGGGGCCGGGAGGGGGTACCCACGAGCAGTACTTC. Translated, it gives CASSRAHWGPGGGTHEQYF.

J is TRBJ2-2 and V is TRBV24-1, with D perhaps matching TRBD1 (6 bases). CDR1 is KGHDR and CDR2 is SFDVKD in the germline V gene. The CDR3 length is 15 residues. Trimming left V 3 bases short and J 5 bases short, with 12 bases between. DNA for the CDR3: TGTGCCACCAGTGATCAGGGGAAGGGGACCGGGGAGCTGTTTTTT. Encoded protein: CATSDQGKGTGELFF.

V is TRBV19 and J is TRBJ1-3; no clear D gene. Germline V gene data show CDR1 as LNHDA and CDR2 as SQIVND (reference sequence). The CDR3 contains 14 residues. The V end was cut by 5 bases, the J end by 0 bases, with 8 bases between. Here the CDR3 reads CASSLSSSGNTIYF. CDR3 coding DNA: TGTGCCAGTAGTCTCAGTAGCTCTGGAAACACCATATATTTT.

This clone was detected once. The chain couples TRBV23-1 to TRBJ2-2; D is perhaps TRBD2 (5 bases). TRBV23-1 counts as an open reading frame of uncertain function. With 4 bases removed from V and 1 base from J, the gap between germline ends came to 13 bases. The CDR3 is 16 amino acids. CDR3 nucleotide sequence: TGCGCCAGCAGTCCACAGCGGACGGGGAACACCGGGGAGCTGTTTTTT. Translation: CASSPQRTGNTGELFF.

The chain uses TRBV5-1 and TRBJ2-6, with 7 bases matching TRBD2. The CDR3 contains 15 residues. Germline trimming cut 4 bases from V and 1 base from J; bases unmatched to any gene: 2. CDR1 SGHRS and CDR2 YFSETQ come from the germline V gene. CDR3 sequence (DNA): TGCGCCAGCAGCCCCGGGGGGTCTGGGGCCAACGTCCTGACTTTC. It specifies CASSPGGSGANVLTF.